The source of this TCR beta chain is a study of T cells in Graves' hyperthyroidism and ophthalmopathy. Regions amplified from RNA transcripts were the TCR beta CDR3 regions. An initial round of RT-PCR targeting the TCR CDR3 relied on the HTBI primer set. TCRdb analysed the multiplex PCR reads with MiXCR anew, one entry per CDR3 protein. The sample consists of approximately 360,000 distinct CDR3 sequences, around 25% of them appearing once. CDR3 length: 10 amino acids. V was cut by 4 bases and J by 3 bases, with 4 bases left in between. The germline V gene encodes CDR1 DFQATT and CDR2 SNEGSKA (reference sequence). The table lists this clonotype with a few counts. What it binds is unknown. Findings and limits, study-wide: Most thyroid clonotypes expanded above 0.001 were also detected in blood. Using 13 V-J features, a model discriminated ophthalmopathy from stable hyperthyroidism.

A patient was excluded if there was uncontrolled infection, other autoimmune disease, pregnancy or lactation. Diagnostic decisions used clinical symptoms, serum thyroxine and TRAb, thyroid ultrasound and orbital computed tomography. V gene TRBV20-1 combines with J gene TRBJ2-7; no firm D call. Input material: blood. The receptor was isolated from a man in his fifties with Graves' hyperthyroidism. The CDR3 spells CSATIYEQYF. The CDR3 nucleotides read TGCAGTGCTACCATCTACGAGCAGTACTTC.